This is a list of T cell receptor beta chains from one sample in a study of T cells in Graves' hyperthyroidism and ophthalmopathy. TCRdb analysed the multiplex PCR reads with MiXCR anew, one entry per CDR3 protein. The sample lists around 760,000 distinct CDR3 sequences, around a third occurring once. The sequenced material came from blood. The receptors originated from a woman aged 40 to 50 with Graves' hyperthyroidism. CDR3s include the opening cysteine and the closing phenylalanine or tryptophan. Size is stated for part of the rows, as once, few or many counts, or as a class when the clone is expanded.

v_gene: TRBV11-2; j_gene: TRBJ2-3; abundance: once; CDR3aa: CASSLEDTAASTDTQYF
v_gene: TRBV7-2; j_gene: TRBJ1-6; abundance: .; CDR3aa: CASSLLGESSYNSPLHF
v_gene: TRBV7-9; j_gene: TRBJ2-1; abundance: .; CDR3aa: CASSSDRNNEQFF
v_gene: TRBV5-6; j_gene: TRBJ1-1; abundance: many; CDR3aa: CASSLAARTAFF
v_gene: TRBV5-5; j_gene: TRBJ1-1; abundance: .; CDR3aa: CASSHLGQVLTGAFF
v_gene: TRBV20-1; j_gene: TRBJ1-5; abundance: few; CDR3aa: CSARAYLGAQGPQHF
v_gene: TRBV6-6; j_gene: TRBJ1-6; abundance: many; CDR3aa: CASGPGVYNSPLHF
v_gene: TRBV15; j_gene: TRBJ1-2; abundance: .; CDR3aa: CATRDNRWDNYGYTF
v_gene: TRBV5-5; j_gene: TRBJ2-5; abundance: .; CDR3aa: CASIYNPGEGEAQYF
v_gene: TRBV10-3; j_gene: TRBJ1-5; abundance: .; CDR3aa: CAISSWGQPQHF
v_gene: TRBV7-8; j_gene: TRBJ1-1; abundance: few; CDR3aa: CASSPARAGTEAFF
v_gene: TRBV25-1; j_gene: TRBJ1-4; abundance: .; CDR3aa: CASSELVRGQEGEKLFF
v_gene: TRBV19; j_gene: TRBJ2-5; abundance: many; CDR3aa: CASGLAGQETQYF
v_gene: TRBV4-1; j_gene: TRBJ2-2; abundance: .; CDR3aa: CASSQEARVTGELFF
v_gene: TRBV7-2; j_gene: TRBJ2-3; abundance: .; CDR3aa: CASSLKTGTGYTDTQYF
v_gene: TRBV7-9; j_gene: TRBJ1-4; abundance: .; CDR3aa: CASSHRDRGRVGEKLFF
v_gene: TRBV7-2; j_gene: TRBJ2-5; abundance: once; CDR3aa: CASSWDISDVETQYF
v_gene: TRBV7-2; j_gene: TRBJ1-2; abundance: .; CDR3aa: CASSLVLGTNGYTF
v_gene: TRBV7-2; j_gene: TRBJ2-7; abundance: .; CDR3aa: CASSTSVEQYF
v_gene: TRBV10-3; j_gene: TRBJ2-5; abundance: many; CDR3aa: CAISDREEETQYF
v_gene: TRBV11-2; j_gene: TRBJ1-2; abundance: few; CDR3aa: CASSADRRYGYTF
v_gene: TRBV11-2; j_gene: TRBJ2-3; abundance: .; CDR3aa: CASSWTGDSTDTQYF
v_gene: TRBV9; j_gene: TRBJ1-1; abundance: many; CDR3aa: CASSVNRETEAFF
v_gene: TRBV24-1; j_gene: TRBJ1-2; abundance: many; CDR3aa: CATSDRGQGYDGYTF
v_gene: TRBV10-3; j_gene: TRBJ2-1; abundance: .; CDR3aa: CAIMDRTYNEQFF
v_gene: TRBV15; j_gene: TRBJ2-3; abundance: .; CDR3aa: CATSREPESTDTQYF
v_gene: TRBV20-1; j_gene: TRBJ1-3; abundance: .; CDR3aa: CSARAMAGQFSSGNTIYF
v_gene: TRBV10-3; j_gene: TRBJ1-1; abundance: few; CDR3aa: CASSFRWLDLPNTEAFF
v_gene: TRBV29-1; j_gene: TRBJ2-3; abundance: .; CDR3aa: CSVEVPPGADTQYF
v_gene: TRBV9; j_gene: TRBJ2-5; abundance: many; CDR3aa: CASSVEIIGETQYF
v_gene: TRBV7-9; j_gene: TRBJ2-2; abundance: few; CDR3aa: CASSHGTSERSVYTGELFF
v_gene: TRBV29-1; j_gene: TRBJ2-7; abundance: many; CDR3aa: CSVEVAGRPYEQYF
v_gene: TRBV7-2; j_gene: TRBJ1-6; abundance: .; CDR3aa: CASTRTGGNSPLHF
v_gene: TRBV20-1; j_gene: TRBJ1-3; abundance: many; CDR3aa: CSASRGTGGNTIYF
v_gene: TRBV6-5; j_gene: TRBJ1-6; abundance: .; CDR3aa: CASSFTSVSYNSPLHF
v_gene: TRBV24-1; j_gene: TRBJ2-2; abundance: many; CDR3aa: CATRRGELFF
v_gene: TRBV20-1; j_gene: TRBJ1-3; abundance: .; CDR3aa: CSARSLRGQEPFSGNTIYF
v_gene: TRBV7-9; j_gene: TRBJ1-1; abundance: .; CDR3aa: CASSPAGGPEAFF
v_gene: TRBV12-3/TRBV12-4; j_gene: TRBJ2-7; abundance: .; CDR3aa: CASSKVSYEQYF
v_gene: TRBV4-1; j_gene: TRBJ2-5; abundance: .; CDR3aa: CASSQGVLRPRVETQYF
v_gene: TRBV2; j_gene: TRBJ1-1; abundance: many; CDR3aa: CASSPNTGSTEAFF
v_gene: TRBV7-3; j_gene: TRBJ2-6; abundance: .; CDR3aa: CASSDGPVGANVLTF
v_gene: TRBV24-1; j_gene: TRBJ1-2; abundance: many; CDR3aa: CATSDPGQGLYGYTF
v_gene: TRBV6-4; j_gene: TRBJ2-2; abundance: .; CDR3aa: CASSDPTGVDTGELFF
v_gene: TRBV20-1; j_gene: TRBJ2-2; abundance: .; CDR3aa: CSAIPGSQTGELFF
v_gene: TRBV10-3; j_gene: TRBJ2-2; abundance: .; CDR3aa: CASSTPPGSSNPLNTGELFF
v_gene: TRBV29-1; j_gene: TRBJ1-5; abundance: .; CDR3aa: CSVDGQGEPQHF
v_gene: TRBV12-3/TRBV12-4; j_gene: TRBJ1-2; abundance: many; CDR3aa: CASSLPAQNYGYTF
v_gene: TRBV10-3; j_gene: TRBJ2-7; abundance: .; CDR3aa: CAIGQGVHEQYF